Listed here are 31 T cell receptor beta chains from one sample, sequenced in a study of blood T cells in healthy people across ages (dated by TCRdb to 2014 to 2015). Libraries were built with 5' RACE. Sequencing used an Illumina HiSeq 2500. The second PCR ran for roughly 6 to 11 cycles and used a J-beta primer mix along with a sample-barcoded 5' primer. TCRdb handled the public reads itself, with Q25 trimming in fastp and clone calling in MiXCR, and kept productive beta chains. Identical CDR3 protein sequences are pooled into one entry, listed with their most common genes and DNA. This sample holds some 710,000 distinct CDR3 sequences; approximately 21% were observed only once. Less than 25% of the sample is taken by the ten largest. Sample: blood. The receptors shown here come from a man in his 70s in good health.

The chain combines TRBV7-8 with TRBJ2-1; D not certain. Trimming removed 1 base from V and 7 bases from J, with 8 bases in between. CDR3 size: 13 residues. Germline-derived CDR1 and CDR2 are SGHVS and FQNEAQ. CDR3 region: CASSLEWLNEQFF. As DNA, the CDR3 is TGTGCCAGCAGCTTAGAATGGTTGAATGAGCAGTTCTTC.

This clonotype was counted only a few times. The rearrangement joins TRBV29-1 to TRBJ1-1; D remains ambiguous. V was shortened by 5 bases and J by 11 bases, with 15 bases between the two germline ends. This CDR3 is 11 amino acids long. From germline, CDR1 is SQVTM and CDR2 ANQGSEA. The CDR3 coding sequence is TGCAGCGTTTCCGATCAGCGGGAGGCTTTCTTT. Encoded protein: CSVSDQREAFF.

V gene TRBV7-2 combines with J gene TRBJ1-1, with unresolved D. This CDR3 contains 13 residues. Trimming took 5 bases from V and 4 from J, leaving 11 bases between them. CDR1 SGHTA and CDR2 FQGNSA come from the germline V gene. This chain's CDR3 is CASSNPRGTEAFF. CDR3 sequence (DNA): TGTGCCAGCAGCAACCCCCGGGGCACTGAAGCTTTCTTT.

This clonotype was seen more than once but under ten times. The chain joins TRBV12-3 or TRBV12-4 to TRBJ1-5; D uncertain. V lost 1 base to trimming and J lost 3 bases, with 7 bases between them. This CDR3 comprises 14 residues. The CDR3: CASSLGADNQPQHF. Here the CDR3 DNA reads TGTGCCAGCAGTTTAGGGGCAGACAATCAGCCCCAGCATTTT.

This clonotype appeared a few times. This CDR3 is CASSSRPTGSTEAFF. CDR3 nucleotides: TGTGCCAGCAGTTCCCGACCGACAGGGAGCACTGAAGCTTTCTTT. The J gene is TRBJ1-1, the V gene TRBV6-6, with TRBD1 matching over 7 bases. With 4 bases clipped from V and 4 bases from J, the junction kept 9 bases outside the gene matches. Germline lookup yields CDR1 MNHNY and CDR2 SVGAGI (reference sequence). The CDR3 runs to 15 residues.

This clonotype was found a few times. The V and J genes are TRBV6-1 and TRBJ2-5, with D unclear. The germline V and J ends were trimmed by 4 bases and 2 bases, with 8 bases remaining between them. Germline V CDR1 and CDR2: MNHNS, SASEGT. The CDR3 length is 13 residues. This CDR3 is CASSVQRQETQYF. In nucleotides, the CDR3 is TGTGCCAGCAGTGTACAGAGACAAGAGACCCAGTACTTC.

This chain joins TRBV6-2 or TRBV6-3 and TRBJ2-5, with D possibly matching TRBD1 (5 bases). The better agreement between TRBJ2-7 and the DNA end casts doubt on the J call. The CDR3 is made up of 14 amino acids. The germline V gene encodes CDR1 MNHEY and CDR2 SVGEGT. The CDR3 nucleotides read TGTGCCAGCAGTTCTGACCCCCAAGGGGACGAGCAGTACTTC. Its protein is CASSSDPQGDEQYF.

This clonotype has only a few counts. CDR3: CSEAGGRYNEQFF. The CDR3 nucleotides read TGCAGCGAGGCGGGGGGGCGGTACAATGAGCAGTTCTTC. The rearrangement uses TRBV29-1 and TRBJ2-1, with TRBD2 matching over 9 bases. The CDR3 is 13 residues long. Per germline, CDR1 SQVTM and CDR2 ANQGSEA. V was clipped by 7 bases and J by 4 bases; unmatched bases: 5.

CDR3 protein: CASSEDRDTQYF. DNA of the CDR3: TGTGCCAGCAGTGAAGATAGAGATACGCAGTATTTT. The chain uses TRBV6-1 and TRBJ2-3; D uncertain. V was cut by 1 base and J by 5 bases, with 4 bases left in between. From germline, CDR1 is MNHNS and CDR2 SASEGT. This CDR3 contains 12 residues.

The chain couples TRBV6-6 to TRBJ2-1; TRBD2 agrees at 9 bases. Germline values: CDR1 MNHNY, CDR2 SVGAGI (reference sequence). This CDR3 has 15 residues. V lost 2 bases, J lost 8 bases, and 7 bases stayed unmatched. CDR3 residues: CASSYRLAGRYEQFF. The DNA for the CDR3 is TGTGCCAGCAGTTACAGGCTAGCGGGAAGGTATGAGCAGTTCTTC.

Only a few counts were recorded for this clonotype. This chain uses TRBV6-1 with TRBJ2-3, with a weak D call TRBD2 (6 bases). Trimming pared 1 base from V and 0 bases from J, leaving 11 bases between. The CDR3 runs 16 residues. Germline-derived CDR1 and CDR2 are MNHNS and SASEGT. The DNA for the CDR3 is TGTGCCAGCAGTGAAGTCCTTAGCGGTAGCACAGATACGCAGTATTTT. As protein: CASSEVLSGSTDTQYF.

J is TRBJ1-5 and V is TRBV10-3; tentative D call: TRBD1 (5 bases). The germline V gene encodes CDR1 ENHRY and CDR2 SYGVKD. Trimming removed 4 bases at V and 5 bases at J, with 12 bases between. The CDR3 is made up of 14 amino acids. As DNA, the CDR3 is TGTGCCATCAGTGCCGAGGTAGGGGATCAGCCCCAGCATTTT. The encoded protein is CAISAEVGDQPQHF.

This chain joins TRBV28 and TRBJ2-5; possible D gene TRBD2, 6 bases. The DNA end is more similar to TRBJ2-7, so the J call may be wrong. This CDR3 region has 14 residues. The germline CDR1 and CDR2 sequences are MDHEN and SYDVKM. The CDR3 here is CASSSGGRSIEQYF. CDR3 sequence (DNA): TGTGCCAGCAGTTCCGGGGGACGCTCTATCGAGCAGTACTTC.

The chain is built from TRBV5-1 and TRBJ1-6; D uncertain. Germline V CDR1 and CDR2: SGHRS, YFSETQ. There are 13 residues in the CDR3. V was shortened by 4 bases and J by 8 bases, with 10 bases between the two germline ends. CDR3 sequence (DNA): TGCGCCAGCAGCGACCAAGGCTATTCACCCCTCCACTTT. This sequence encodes CASSDQGYSPLHF.

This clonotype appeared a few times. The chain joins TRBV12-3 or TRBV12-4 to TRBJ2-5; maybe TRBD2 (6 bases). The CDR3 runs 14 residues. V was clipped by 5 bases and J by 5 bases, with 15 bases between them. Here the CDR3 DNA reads TGTGCCAGCAGTCGCGGGATCATCGGGGAGACCCAGTACTTC. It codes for CASSRGIIGETQYF.

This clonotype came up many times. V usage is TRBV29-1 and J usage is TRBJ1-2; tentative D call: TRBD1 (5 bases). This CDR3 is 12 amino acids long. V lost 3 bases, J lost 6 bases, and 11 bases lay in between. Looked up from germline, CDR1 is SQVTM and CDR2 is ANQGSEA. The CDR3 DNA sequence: TGCAGCGTTGACATGACAGCGAATGGCTACACCTTC. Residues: CSVDMTANGYTF.

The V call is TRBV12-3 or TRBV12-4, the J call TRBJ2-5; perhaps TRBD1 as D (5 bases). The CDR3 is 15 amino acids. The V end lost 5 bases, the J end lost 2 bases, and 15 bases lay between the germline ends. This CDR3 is CASSIYRQLQETQYF. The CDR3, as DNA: TGTGCCAGCAGTATTTACCGACAGCTACAAGAGACCCAGTACTTC.

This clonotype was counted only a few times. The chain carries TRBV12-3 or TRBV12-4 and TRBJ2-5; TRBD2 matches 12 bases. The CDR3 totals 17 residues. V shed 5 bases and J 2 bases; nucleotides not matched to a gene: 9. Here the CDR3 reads CASSPSKLAGGQETQYF. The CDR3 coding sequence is TGTGCCAGCAGTCCCTCCAAGCTAGCGGGGGGGCAAGAGACCCAGTACTTC.

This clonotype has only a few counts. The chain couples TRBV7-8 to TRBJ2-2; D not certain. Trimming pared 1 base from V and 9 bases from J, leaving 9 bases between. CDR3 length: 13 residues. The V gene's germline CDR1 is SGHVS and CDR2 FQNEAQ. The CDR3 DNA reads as TGTGCCAGCAGCTTAGGAGGATTGCGGGAGCTGTTTTTT. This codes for CASSLGGLRELFF.

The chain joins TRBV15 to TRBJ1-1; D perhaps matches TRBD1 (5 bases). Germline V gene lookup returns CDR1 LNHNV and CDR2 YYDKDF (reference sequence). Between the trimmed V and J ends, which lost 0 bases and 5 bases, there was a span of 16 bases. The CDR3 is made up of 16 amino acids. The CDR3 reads CATSRDLGRVNTEAFF. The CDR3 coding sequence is TGTGCCACCAGCAGAGATCTTGGCAGGGTTAATACTGAAGCTTTCTTT.

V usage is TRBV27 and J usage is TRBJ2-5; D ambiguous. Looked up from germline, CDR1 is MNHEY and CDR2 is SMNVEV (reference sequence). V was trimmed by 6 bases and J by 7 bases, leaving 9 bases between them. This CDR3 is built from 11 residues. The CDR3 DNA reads TGTGCCAGCAGGATGGCAGGGACCCAGTACTTC. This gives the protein CASRMAGTQYF.

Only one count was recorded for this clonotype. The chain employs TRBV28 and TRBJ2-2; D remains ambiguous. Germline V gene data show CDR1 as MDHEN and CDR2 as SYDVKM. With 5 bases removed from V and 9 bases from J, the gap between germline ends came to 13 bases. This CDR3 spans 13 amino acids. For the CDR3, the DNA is TGTGCCAGCAGTCCCCCTAGGCCCAGGGAGCTGTTTTTT. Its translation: CASSPPRPRELFF.

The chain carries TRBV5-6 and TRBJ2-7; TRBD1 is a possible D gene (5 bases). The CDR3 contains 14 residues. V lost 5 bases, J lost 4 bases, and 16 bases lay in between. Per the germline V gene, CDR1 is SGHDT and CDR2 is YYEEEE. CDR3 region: CASRTAGNDYEQYV. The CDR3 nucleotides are TGTGCCAGCAGGACAGCAGGGAACGATTACGAGCAGTACGTC.

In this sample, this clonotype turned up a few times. The CDR3 region is CASSPRDRDPNEKLFF. CDR3 coding DNA: TGTGCCAGCAGCCCACGGGACAGGGACCCGAATGAAAAACTGTTTTTT. This sequence joins TRBV4-2 and TRBJ1-4; 9 positions agree with TRBD1. Germline V lookup: CDR1 LGHNA, CDR2 YNFKEQ. The CDR3 is 16 residues long. V was clipped by 4 bases and J by 5 bases; unmatched bases: 8.

The CDR3 bases are TGTGCCAGCCAGGTGGGGGGGACGATCGAAGCTTTCTTT. Its protein is CASQVGGTIEAFF. The chain employs TRBV6-5 and TRBJ1-1, with D perhaps matching TRBD1 (5 bases). Trimming removed 8 bases from V and 8 bases from J, with 18 bases in between. The CDR3 contains 13 residues. Germline assignment: CDR1 MNHEY and CDR2 SVGAGI.

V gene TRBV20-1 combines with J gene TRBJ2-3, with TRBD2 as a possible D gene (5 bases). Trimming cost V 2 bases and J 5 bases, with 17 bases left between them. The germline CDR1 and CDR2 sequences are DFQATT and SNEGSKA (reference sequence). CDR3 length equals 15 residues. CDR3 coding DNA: TGCAGTGCTAGATTCGCCTCGCGGGCGAAAGATACGCAGTATTTT. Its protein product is CSARFASRAKDTQYF.

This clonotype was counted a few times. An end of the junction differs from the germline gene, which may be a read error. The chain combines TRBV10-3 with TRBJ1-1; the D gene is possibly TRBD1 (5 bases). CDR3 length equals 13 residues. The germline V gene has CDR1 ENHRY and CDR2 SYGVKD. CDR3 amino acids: CAISNMQGTVAFF. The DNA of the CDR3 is TGTGCCATCAGTAATATGCAGGGTACTGTAGCTTTCTTT.

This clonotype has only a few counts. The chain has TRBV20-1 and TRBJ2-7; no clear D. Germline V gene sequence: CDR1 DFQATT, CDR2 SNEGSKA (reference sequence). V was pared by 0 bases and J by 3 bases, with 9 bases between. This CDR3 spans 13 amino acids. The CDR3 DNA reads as TGCAGTGCTAGAGACCCAGGCGTCTACGAGCAGTACTTC. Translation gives CSARDPGVYEQYF.

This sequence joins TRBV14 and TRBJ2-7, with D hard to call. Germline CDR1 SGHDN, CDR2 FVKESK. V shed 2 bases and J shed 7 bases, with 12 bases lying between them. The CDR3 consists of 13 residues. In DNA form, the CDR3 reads TGTGCCAGCAGCCAAATGACGGCGTTGGAGCAGTACTTC. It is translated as CASSQMTALEQYF.

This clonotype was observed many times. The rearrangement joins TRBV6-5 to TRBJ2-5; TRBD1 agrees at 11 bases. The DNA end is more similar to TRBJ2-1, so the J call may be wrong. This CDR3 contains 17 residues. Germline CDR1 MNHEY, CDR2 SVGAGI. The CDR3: CASSYRHGQGALNEQFF. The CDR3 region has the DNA TGTGCCAGCAGTTACCGGCATGGACAGGGGGCTTTAAATGAGCAGTTCTTC.

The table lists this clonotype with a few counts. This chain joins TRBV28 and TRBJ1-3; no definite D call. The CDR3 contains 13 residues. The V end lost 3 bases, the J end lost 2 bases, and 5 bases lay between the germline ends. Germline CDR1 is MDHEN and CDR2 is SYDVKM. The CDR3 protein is CASSLPAGNTIYF. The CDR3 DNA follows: TGTGCCAGCAGTTTGCCTGCTGGAAACACCATATATTTT. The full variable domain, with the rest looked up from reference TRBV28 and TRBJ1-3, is DVKVTQSSRYLVKRTGEKVFLECVQDMDHENMFWYRQDPGLGLRLIYFSYDVKMKEKGDIPEGYSVSREKKERFSLILESASTNQTSMYLCASSLPAGNTIYFGEGSWLTVV.